The clone carrying this T cell receptor (beta chain) was counted only a few times. Its antigen is undetermined. cDNA carried unique molecular identifiers, and a universal primer site was added by template switching. MiXCR, applied by TCRdb to the 5' RACE reads, yields one record per CDR3 protein. In the table there are 1.5 million to 2 million distinct CDR3 sequences, under 35% of which are singletons. The data belong to a study of identical twins. Findings of the study overall: The study reached conclusions through statistical analysis that was cross-sectional, not following the same donors. Among out-of-frame alpha sequences shared by twins, low generation probability occurred in excess. Monozygotic twins shared more out-of-frame TCR alpha than recombination models predicted.

CDR1 and CDR2 from the germline V gene are LNHNV and YYDKDF (reference sequence). There are 14 residues in the CDR3. Trimming cost V 5 bases and J 4 bases; bases outside gene matches: 7. This sequence originates from a newborn girl in good health. Sequenced: cord blood. This sequence joins TRBV15 and TRBJ2-7; the match to TRBD1 covers 8 bases. CDR3 DNA sequence: TGTGCCACCAGCCGTGGACAGGGTATGTACGAGCAGTACTTC. This sequence encodes CATSRGQGMYEQYF.